This entry is about one T cell receptor beta chain. These data are taken from a study of blood T cell repertoires in COVID-19. Study in general: COVID-19 samples collected from the United States, Italy and Spain covered acute and convalescent phases. In each case, the material was cDNA or gDNA derived from T cells, B-cell-depleted T cells, or PBMCs.

Here immunoSEQ multiplex PCR was the method, and the copy in TCRdb shows in-frame clones only, minus some. The table has approximately 50,000 clones, roughly 80% seen once; the top ten hold roughly 12%. Unmatched junction bases numbered 8, after V lost 5 bases and J lost 10 bases. The CDR3 length is 13 residues. The germline gives CDR1 SGHTA, CDR2 FQGNSA. The V gene is TRBV7-2, the J gene TRBJ2-1, with 7 positions matching TRBD1. The receptor was derived from a human donor in a cohort sampled during active COVID-19. Material for sequencing was peripheral blood. The CDR3: CASSHTGVREQFF. The CDR3 DNA is TGTGCCAGCAGCCATACAGGGGTTAGGGAGCAGTTCTTC.